This TCR beta chain stems from a study of shared clonotypes between healthy human individuals. General observations from the study: Non-shared clonotypes displayed generation probabilities falling below those of clonotypes present in all four donors. The rarefaction results pointed to incomplete sorted-subset sequencing despite large depth.

TCRdb's copy holds only in-frame clones and misses some; the assay was immunoSEQ multiplex PCR. The sample lists 650,000 to 800,000 clones; 55% to 75% were seen once. CDR3 length: 16 amino acids. The junction had 8 bases not matched to a gene; V was cut back by 0 bases and J by 7 bases. Germline CDR1 and CDR2: LNHDA and SQIVND (reference sequence). Remarks on this clone: Its antigen is unknown.

This chain links TRBV19 with TRBJ2-1; 8 bases match TRBD2. This TCR was recovered from a woman aged 25 to 39 in good health. The sequenced material came from memory CD4+ T cells sorted from blood. This sample's subset: CD45RA-negative fraction. CDR3 region: CASSIESAGAGNEQFF. Here the CDR3 DNA reads TGTGCCAGTAGTATAGAGTCAGCGGGGGCGGGGAATGAGCAGTTCTTC.